The rows below give T cell receptor beta chains drawn from one sample of a study of CD8+ T cells in alopecia areata. Clones were sequenced by immunoSEQ multiplex PCR, and TCRdb holds only the in-frame ones, with some missing. The table has 85,000 to 110,000 clones, around 50% seen once; the top ten hold around 10%. The sample taken for sequencing was CD4+ T cells sorted from blood. These receptors came from a human donor in good health. Each CDR3 is given with its conserved first and last residue. A D gene is named only where the DNA matches it firmly. Not all rows give a size; the values are once, few, many and, for expanded clones, a class.

clone_size: NA; d_call: TRBD1; v_call: TRBV5-6; j_call: TRBJ2-5; cdr3_aa: CASSSLNLGTGKTQYF; cdr3_nt: TGTGCCAGCAGCTCGCTTAACCTCGGGACAGGGAAGACCCAGTACTTC
clone_size: NA; d_call: NA; v_call: TRBV5-1; j_call: TRBJ1-1; cdr3_aa: CASSPTTGPEAFF; cdr3_nt: TGCGCCAGCAGCCCCACCACCGGCCCTGAAGCTTTCTTT
clone_size: NA; d_call: TRBD2; v_call: TRBV30; j_call: TRBJ2-6; cdr3_aa: CAWSVFGTSLKPAGANVLTF; cdr3_nt: TGTGCCTGGAGTGTATTCGGGACTAGTTTAAAACCTGCTGGGGCCAACGTCCTGACTTTC
clone_size: NA; d_call: NA; v_call: TRBV19; j_call: TRBJ1-1; cdr3_aa: CASSQSLRIGGGTEAFF; cdr3_nt: TGTGCCAGTAGCCAATCCCTACGGATCGGGGGTGGTACTGAAGCTTTCTTT
clone_size: NA; d_call: TRBD2; v_call: TRBV29-1; j_call: TRBJ2-3; cdr3_aa: CSAGGGESTDTQYF; cdr3_nt: TGCAGCGCGGGGGGGGGCGAGAGCACAGATACGCAGTATTTT
clone_size: NA; d_call: NA; v_call: TRBV29-1; j_call: TRBJ2-5; cdr3_aa: CSVENFGGDKETQYF; cdr3_nt: TGCAGCGTTGAGAATTTCGGCGGGGACAAGGAGACCCAGTACTTC
clone_size: NA; d_call: TRBD2; v_call: TRBV7-2; j_call: TRBJ2-1; cdr3_aa: CASRPSGGDPGTYNEQFF; cdr3_nt: TGTGCCAGCAGACCTAGCGGGGGGGACCCAGGCACCTACAATGAGCAGTTCTTC
clone_size: NA; d_call: NA; v_call: TRBV5-4; j_call: TRBJ2-2; cdr3_aa: CASSLARGSNTGELFF; cdr3_nt: TGTGCCAGCAGCTTGGCGAGGGGTTCTAACACCGGGGAGCTGTTTTTT
clone_size: NA; d_call: TRBD2; v_call: TRBV28; j_call: TRBJ2-7; cdr3_aa: CASSFYGGGSYEQYF; cdr3_nt: TGTGCCAGCAGTTTTTATGGGGGAGGGTCCTACGAGCAGTACTTC
clone_size: many; d_call: TRBD1; v_call: TRBV7-8; j_call: TRBJ2-7; cdr3_aa: CASSLAGQGYEQYF; cdr3_nt: TGTGCCAGCAGCTTGGCGGGACAGGGCTACGAGCAGTACTTC
clone_size: NA; d_call: TRBD1; v_call: TRBV19; j_call: TRBJ1-2; cdr3_aa: CASSKQGNYGYTF; cdr3_nt: TGTGCCAGTAGTAAACAGGGGAACTATGGCTACACCTTC
clone_size: NA; d_call: NA; v_call: TRBV11-2; j_call: TRBJ2-3; cdr3_aa: CASSLERYSRGTQYF; cdr3_nt: TGTGCCAGCAGCTTAGAAAGATACTCCCGGGGTACGCAGTATTTT
clone_size: NA; d_call: NA; v_call: TRBV5-1; j_call: TRBJ2-7; cdr3_aa: CASSLAGQVSYEQYF; cdr3_nt: TGCGCCAGCAGCTTGGCGGGGCAGGTCTCCTACGAGCAGTACTTC
clone_size: many; d_call: NA; v_call: TRBV4-1; j_call: TRBJ2-1; cdr3_aa: CASSQQGLAVYNEQFF; cdr3_nt: TGCGCCAGCAGCCAGCAGGGGCTAGCGGTCTACAATGAGCAGTTCTTC
clone_size: NA; d_call: TRBD2; v_call: TRBV27; j_call: TRBJ2-3; cdr3_aa: CASSFGLAGEDTQYF; cdr3_nt: TGTGCCAGCAGTTTCGGACTAGCGGGGGAGGATACGCAGTATTTT
clone_size: NA; d_call: TRBD1; v_call: TRBV28; j_call: TRBJ1-2; cdr3_aa: CASRIPGTDYGYTF; cdr3_nt: TGTGCCAGCAGGATACCCGGGACAGACTATGGCTACACCTTC
clone_size: NA; d_call: TRBD1; v_call: TRBV30; j_call: TRBJ1-3; cdr3_aa: CAWSIQGNTIYF; cdr3_nt: TGTGCCTGGAGTATACAGGGGAACACCATATATTTT
clone_size: few; d_call: NA; v_call: TRBV25-1; j_call: TRBJ1-2; cdr3_aa: CASSLQTDYSYGYTF; cdr3_nt: TGTGCCAGCAGTCTTCAGACAGACTATTCCTATGGCTACACCTTC
clone_size: NA; d_call: NA; v_call: TRBV10-3; j_call: TRBJ1-3; cdr3_aa: CAIRPPSGNTIYF; cdr3_nt: TGTGCCATCAGACCGCCCTCTGGAAACACCATATATTTT
clone_size: few; d_call: TRBD1; v_call: TRBV7-9; j_call: TRBJ1-1; cdr3_aa: CASSLLGTGLSAFF; cdr3_nt: TGTGCCAGCAGCTTACTTGGGACAGGGTTATCCGCCTTCTTT
clone_size: NA; d_call: NA; v_call: TRBV28; j_call: TRBJ1-1; cdr3_aa: CASSSPREAFF; cdr3_nt: TGTGCCAGCAGCTCCCCCAGGGAAGCTTTCTTT
clone_size: NA; d_call: TRBD2; v_call: TRBV2; j_call: TRBJ2-1; cdr3_aa: CASSRAGVQQFF; cdr3_nt: TGTGCCAGCAGTCGAGCGGGGGTGCAGCAGTTCTTC
clone_size: NA; d_call: NA; v_call: TRBV5-1; j_call: TRBJ2-2; cdr3_aa: CASSPSLKNTGELFF; cdr3_nt: TGCGCCAGCAGCCCCTCGTTGAAGAACACCGGGGAGCTGTTTTTT
clone_size: few; d_call: TRBD1; v_call: TRBV7-9; j_call: TRBJ2-7; cdr3_aa: CASSARGLGYEQYF; cdr3_nt: TGTGCCAGCAGCGCCAGGGGGCTTGGATACGAGCAGTACTTC
clone_size: NA; d_call: TRBD2; v_call: TRBV9; j_call: TRBJ2-3; cdr3_aa: CASSVGAGVSTDTQYF; cdr3_nt: TGTGCCAGCAGCGTAGGAGCGGGGGTTAGCACAGATACGCAGTATTTT
clone_size: NA; d_call: TRBD2; v_call: TRBV10-2; j_call: TRBJ2-3; cdr3_aa: CASSLAGGRTDTQYF; cdr3_nt: TGCGCCAGCAGTCTAGCGGGGGGCCGCACAGATACGCAGTATTTT
clone_size: few; d_call: NA; v_call: TRBV4-2; j_call: TRBJ1-2; cdr3_aa: CASSQERRGGFAGYTF; cdr3_nt: TGTGCCAGCAGCCAAGAGCGCAGGGGCGGATTTGCTGGCTACACCTTC
clone_size: NA; d_call: NA; v_call: TRBV29-1; j_call: TRBJ2-5; cdr3_aa: CSVRVNQETQYF; cdr3_nt: TGCAGCGTGAGGGTTAACCAAGAGACCCAGTACTTC
clone_size: NA; d_call: NA; v_call: TRBV29-1; j_call: TRBJ2-1; cdr3_aa: CSVQGFYNEQFF; cdr3_nt: TGCAGCGTGCAGGGCTTTTACAATGAGCAGTTCTTC
clone_size: NA; d_call: TRBD1; v_call: TRBV9; j_call: TRBJ1-2; cdr3_aa: CASSTRTGNFNYGYTF; cdr3_nt: TGTGCCAGCAGCACCCGGACAGGGAACTTTAACTATGGCTACACCTTC
clone_size: few; d_call: NA; v_call: TRBV30; j_call: TRBJ2-5; cdr3_aa: CAWSVVGGWQETQYF; cdr3_nt: TGTGCCTGGAGTGTGGTGGGGGGATGGCAAGAGACCCAGTACTTC
clone_size: NA; d_call: NA; v_call: TRBV29-1; j_call: TRBJ2-7; cdr3_aa: CSVDGPDPYEQYF; cdr3_nt: TGCAGCGTTGACGGTCCAGACCCCTACGAGCAGTACTTC
clone_size: NA; d_call: NA; v_call: TRBV6-5; j_call: TRBJ1-6; cdr3_aa: CASSYGRGNSPLHF; cdr3_nt: TGTGCCAGCAGTTACGGCAGGGGTAATTCACCCCTCCACTTT
clone_size: NA; d_call: NA; v_call: TRBV30; j_call: TRBJ1-6; cdr3_aa: CAWSGRLSYNSPLHF; cdr3_nt: TGTGCCTGGAGTGGCCGTCTCTCCTATAATTCACCCCTCCACTTT
clone_size: few; d_call: TRBD2; v_call: TRBV5-4; j_call: TRBJ2-2; cdr3_aa: CASSWGGDGTGELFF; cdr3_nt: TGTGCCAGCAGCTGGGGGGGAGATGGCACCGGGGAGCTGTTTTTT
clone_size: NA; d_call: NA; v_call: TRBV7-2; j_call: TRBJ2-5; cdr3_aa: CASSPGMGEGTQYF; cdr3_nt: TGTGCCAGCAGCCCTGGGATGGGAGAGGGGACCCAGTACTTC
clone_size: few; d_call: NA; v_call: TRBV7-9; j_call: TRBJ2-3; cdr3_aa: CASSLDLSSTDTQYF; cdr3_nt: TGTGCCAGCAGCCTGGACTTATCTAGCACAGATACGCAGTATTTT
clone_size: few; d_call: NA; v_call: TRBV2; j_call: TRBJ2-5; cdr3_aa: CASSRDGEETQYF; cdr3_nt: TGTGCCAGCAGCCGGGACGGAGAAGAGACCCAGTACTTC
clone_size: NA; d_call: NA; v_call: TRBV30; j_call: TRBJ1-1; cdr3_aa: CAWSVSSGPMNTEAFF; cdr3_nt: TGTGCCTGGAGTGTAAGTTCGGGACCCATGAACACTGAAGCTTTCTTT
clone_size: NA; d_call: NA; v_call: TRBV5-6; j_call: TRBJ2-5; cdr3_aa: CASSLLFQETQYF; cdr3_nt: TGTGCCAGCAGCTTGTTGTTCCAAGAGACCCAGTACTTC